The clone carrying this TCR beta chain was recorded once. Its antigen is not known. This record comes from a study of beta chain features in type 1 diabetes. Whole-study findings and limits: A moderate, significant TCRB CDR3 shortening appeared in type 1 diabetes across four CD4+ subsets.

All of the isolated RNA was reverse transcribed, so expressed TCRB transcripts were sequenced. Only in-frame clones appear in the TCRdb table, and some are missing; sequencing was by immunoSEQ multiplex PCR. The sample carries 25,000 to 30,000 clones, 56% recorded once. Germline CDR1 is SNHLY and CDR2 is FYNNEI. The J segment lost 8 bases and the V segment lost 6 bases, leaving 8 bases of the junction unmatched. The CDR3 runs to 14 residues. The receptor comes from a woman in her late teens or twenties with type 1 diabetes. Specimen: Tregs from blood. The gene calls are TRBV2 and TRBJ2-1; 9 positions agree with TRBD1. CDR3 nucleotide sequence: TGTGCCAGCAGCCCCCGGGACAGGGAGGATGAGCAGTTCTTC. It codes for CASSPRDREDEQFF.